The T cell receptor beta chain described here comes from a study of blood T cell repertoires in COVID-19. Only in-frame clones appear in the TCRdb table, and some are missing; sequencing was by immunoSEQ multiplex PCR. This sample has some 350,000 clones, with over 70% found just once. Recovery among Cohort 3 donors was established by two negative PCRs, clearance, or symptom resolution. The CDR3 is made up of 15 amino acids. Germline CDR1 MDHEN, CDR2 SYDVKM. With 2 bases clipped from V and 3 bases from J, the junction kept 6 bases outside the gene matches. Sequenced sample: PBMCs or T cells enriched from blood (not recorded which). The origin of this receptor is a man aged 25 to 45 who had recovered from COVID-19. The genes are TRBV28 and TRBJ2-7; 8 nucleotides match TRBD1. The DNA for the CDR3 is TGTGCCAGCAGTTTAGTTCAGGGGGCTTTCTACGAGCAGTACTTC. Amino acid sequence: CASSLVQGAFYEQYF.